Following are 10 T cell receptor beta chains from one sample sequenced in a study of beta chain features in type 1 diabetes. Their antigens remain unidentified. Study-wide points: People with Type 1 diabetes carried modestly yet significantly shorter TCRB CDR3s in all four CD4+ subsets.

Of the isolated RNA, all was reverse transcribed, and so the sequenced material was expressed TCRB transcripts. The assay was immunoSEQ multiplex PCR, and TCRdb's table has in-frame clones only and misses some. The repertoire holds hundreds of thousands of clones, with roughly 13% as singletons. The source material was naive CD4+ T cells from blood. Receptors were obtained from a man aged 18 to 29 with type 1 diabetes.

This clone occurred once. This sample also contains other DNA sequences that code for the same CDR3. The chain employs TRBV18 and TRBJ2-7; possibly TRBD2 for D (6 bases). This CDR3 contains 14 residues. Per germline, CDR1 KGHSH and CDR2 LQKENI. Trimming left V 3 bases short and J 0 bases short, with 9 bases between. CDR3 sequence (DNA): TGTGCCAGCTCACCGGGGGGAGGCTCCTACGAGCAGTACTTC. This codes for CASSPGGGSYEQYF.

The chain has TRBV18 and TRBJ1-2, with D possibly being TRBD1 (6 bases). V dropped 2 bases and J dropped 6 bases, with 13 bases sitting between them. CDR1 is KGHSH and CDR2 is LQKENI in the germline V gene. The CDR3 extends over 14 amino acids. The CDR3 loop reads CASSPSQGSNGYTF. In DNA, the CDR3 is TGTGCCAGCTCACCATCCCAGGGGTCGAATGGCTACACCTTC.

The J gene is TRBJ1-2, the V gene TRBV6-5; 9 bases map to TRBD1. The germline V gene has CDR1 MNHEY and CDR2 SVGAGI. V gave up 6 bases and J gave up 4 bases; unmatched junction bases: 3. The CDR3 sequence is 13 residues long. Here the CDR3 DNA reads TGTGCCAGCAGAACAGGGGGCGGCTATGGCTACACCTTC. Translating gives CASRTGGGYGYTF.

This clone was detected a few times. The chain joins TRBV28 to TRBJ2-1; 7 bases match TRBD2. The CDR3 sequence is 16 residues long. V dropped 4 bases and J dropped 5; count of bases not matched to a gene: 11. The germline V gene encodes CDR1 MDHEN and CDR2 SYDVKM. The CDR3 loop reads CASSSPVAGGHNEQFF. The DNA of the CDR3 is TGTGCCAGCAGTTCCCCTGTAGCGGGCGGCCACAATGAGCAGTTCTTC.

The V call is TRBV7-2, the J call TRBJ1-5; TRBD1 agrees at 8 bases. This CDR3 is built from 15 residues. Per the germline V gene, CDR1 is SGHTA and CDR2 is FQGNSA. Trimming cost V 1 base and J 10 bases; bases outside gene matches: 9. The CDR3 reads CASSLGTGMRDPQHF. As DNA, the CDR3 is TGTGCCAGCAGCTTAGGGACAGGGATGAGAGATCCCCAGCATTTT. Full variable domain (outside the CDR3, taken from reference TRBV7-2 and TRBJ1-5): GAGVSQSPSNKVTEKGKDVELRCDPISGHTALYWYRQSLGQGLEFLIYFQGNSAPDKSGLPSDRFSAERTGGSVSTLTIQRTQQEDSAVYLCASSLGTGMRDPQHFGDGTRLSIL.

This clone was seen more than once but under ten times. This chain uses TRBV7-9 with TRBJ2-6; 9 bases agree with TRBD1. Germline V gene lookup returns CDR1 SEHNR and CDR2 FQNEAQ (reference sequence). There are 17 residues in the CDR3. Trimming cost V 6 bases and J 0 bases; bases outside gene matches: 6. CDR3 sequence (DNA): TGTGCCAGCAGGCGGGGACAGGGCAGCTCTGGGGCCAACGTCCTGACTTTC. Translating it yields CASRRGQGSSGANVLTF.

This clone was counted only a few times. The V gene is TRBV10-3, the J gene TRBJ1-2; D is unresolved. CDR3 length equals 13 residues. With 5 bases removed from V and 3 bases from J, the gap between germline ends came to 10 bases. The V gene's germline CDR1 is ENHRY and CDR2 SYGVKD. As DNA, the CDR3 is TGTGCCATCAGTCCCTCCCGGGACTATGGCTACACCTTC. This codes for CAISPSRDYGYTF.

This clone was counted between two and nine times. CDR3 DNA: TGTGCCAGCGAGGTCAGGGAGGCCACTGAAGCTTTCTTT. It encodes CASEVREATEAFF. The chain is built from TRBV7-9 and TRBJ1-1, with TRBD1 as a possible D gene (5 bases). The CDR3 runs to 13 residues. Germline assignment: CDR1 SEHNR and CDR2 FQNEAQ (reference sequence). V shed 8 bases and J shed 4 bases, with 14 bases lying between them.

This chain connects TRBV30 to TRBJ2-1; 14 bases are shared with TRBD2. Trimming cost V 0 bases and J 16 bases; bases outside gene matches: 5. The V gene's germline CDR1 is GTSNPN and CDR2 SVGIG (reference sequence). CDR3 length: 13 amino acids. The CDR3 coding sequence is TGTGCCTGGAGTGTGATTGGGACTAGCGGGAGCTTCTTC. This translates into CAWSVIGTSGSFF.

The rearrangement joins TRBV5-1 to TRBJ2-7; perhaps TRBD2 as D (5 bases). Trimming removed 0 bases from V and 2 bases from J, with 12 bases in between. The length of the CDR3 is 15 residues. The germline CDR1 and CDR2 sequences are SGHRS and YFSETQ. In nucleotides, the CDR3 is TGCGCCAGCAGCTTGGGAGTTGGGCGGGCCTACGAGCAGTACTTC. Protein product: CASSLGVGRAYEQYF.